This TCR beta chain was obtained from a study of blood T cell repertoires in COVID-19 (dated by TCRdb to the early 2020s). About the investigation overall: Samples covering the acute and convalescent phases of COVID-19 were provided by collaborators in the United States, Italy and Spain. A freely available public database, intended as a resource for researchers studying the immune response to SARS-CoV-2, is where the repertoires were released. Deeply sampled blood TCRbeta repertoires from subjects exposed to, actively infected with, or recovered from COVID-19 were included in the dataset. The prospective study material was composed of cDNA or gDNA derived from T cells, B-cell-depleted T cells, or PBMCs. Where HLA class I and class II types were available, the types were taken from metadata supplied by the sample provider, not from assay-based typing. Samples were obtained from the ongoing ImmuneRACE study (first 160 participants) and from approximately 1,200 subjects provided by 6 global collaborators. A de-identified subject ID, COVID-19 status, age in years and sex were almost always included in the sample metadata.

V drops 5 bases and J drops 11 bases, leaving 21 bases in between. The CDR3 runs 14 residues from the cysteine to the phenylalanine. CDR3 DNA is the only sequence kept; it has 42 bases, read in frame from the first base. Reading the germline V gene gives CDR1 SGHNT and CDR2 YENEEA. TCRbeta CDR3 regions were amplified from genomic DNA using the immunoSEQ Assay, a bias-controlled multiplex PCR. The paper's data handling went like this. Nucleated cell counts per sample were estimated from amplification of reference gene primers within the assay. To quantify the absolute abundance of each unique TCRbeta CDR3 rearrangement, sequence reads were collapsed and filtered. For each sample, productive Simpson clonality was calculated as the square root of Simpson's diversity index over productive rearrangements. This immuneACCESS table, as held by TCRdb, lists in-frame sequences with V and J called but not all clones. Of the missing ones, under half trace to an unresolved V gene in checked studies; the others have no known cause. That table is the source of V, J and clone size, and D and trimming were worked out from the DNA. The sample has 120,000 or so clones on record, 81% of them singletons. Of the sample, 3.5% to 4% falls within the top ten clones.

There are a few counts of this clone. Its specific antigen is unknown. No qualities accompany the bases; no much larger clone lies one base away. Collaborating institutions collected whole blood in K2EDTA tubes following their own protocols. For TCRbeta analysis, collaborators shipped samples as frozen whole blood, isolated PBMCs, or DNA extracted from either of those sample types. What the study reported, not specific to this receptor: How much clinical and demographic metadata was included differed by source and by participant, and the metadata was provided uncurated.

Sequenced sample: peripheral blood. The chain couples TRBV11-3 to TRBJ1-1, and the D gene may be TRBD1, 6 bases matching. This receptor was taken from a woman aged 45 to 65 with acute or convalescent COVID-19. The base sequence is TGTGCCAGCAGCCCAGGCACCCCGGGGGGCCTGGCTTTCTTT. Its product reads: CASSPGTPGGLAFF.